This T cell receptor beta chain came from a study of blood T cell repertoires in COVID-19. Study details: Samples of COVID-19 (acute and convalescent) were obtained from the United States, Italy and Spain. Sources were T cells, B-cell-depleted T cells, or PBMCs; the material itself was cDNA or gDNA.

Source study methods: The assay estimated nucleated cells by amplifying reference gene primers. Data came from immunoSEQ multiplex PCR; TCRdb stores just in-frame clones and leaves some out. V and J calls and clone size are given by that table; D and trimming were obtained from the DNA. The sample has roughly 230,000 clones; 75% to 85% are singletons. This CDR3 comprises 16 residues. The V segment lost 0 bases and the J segment 1 base; nucleotides outside the gene matches: 5. Germline assignment: CDR1 ENHRY and CDR2 SYGVKD. This clonotype was obtained from a human donor in a cohort sampled during active COVID-19. This chain uses TRBV10-3 with TRBJ1-1, with 7 bases that match TRBD1. Sequencing was carried out using peripheral blood. CDR3 region: CAISESRTGGNTEAFF. DNA for the CDR3: TGTGCCATCAGTGAGTCGAGGACAGGAGGGAACACTGAAGCTTTCTTT.